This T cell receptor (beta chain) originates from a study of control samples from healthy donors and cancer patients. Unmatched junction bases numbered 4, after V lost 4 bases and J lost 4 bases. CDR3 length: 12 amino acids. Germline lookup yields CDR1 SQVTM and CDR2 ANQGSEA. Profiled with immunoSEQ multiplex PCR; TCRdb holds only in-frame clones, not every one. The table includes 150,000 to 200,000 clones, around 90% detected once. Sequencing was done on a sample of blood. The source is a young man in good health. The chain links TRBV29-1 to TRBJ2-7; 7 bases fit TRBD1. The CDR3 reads CSVGGDSYEQYF. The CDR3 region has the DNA TGCAGCGTTGGTGGGGACAGTTACGAGCAGTACTTC.